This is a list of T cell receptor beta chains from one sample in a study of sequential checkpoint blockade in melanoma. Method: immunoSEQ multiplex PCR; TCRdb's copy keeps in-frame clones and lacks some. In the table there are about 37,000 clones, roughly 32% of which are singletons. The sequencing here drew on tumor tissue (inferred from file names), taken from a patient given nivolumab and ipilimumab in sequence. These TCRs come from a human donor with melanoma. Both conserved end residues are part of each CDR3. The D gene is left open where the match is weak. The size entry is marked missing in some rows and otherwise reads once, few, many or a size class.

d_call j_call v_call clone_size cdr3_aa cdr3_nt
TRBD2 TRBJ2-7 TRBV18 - CASSPRGGPYEQYF TGTGCCAGCTCGCCCCGGGGGGGCCCGTACGAGCAGTACTTC
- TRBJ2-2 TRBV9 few CASARSGTGELFF TGTGCCAGCGCCAGAAGTGGCACCGGGGAGCTGTTTTTT
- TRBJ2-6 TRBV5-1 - CASSLQGTGANVLTF TGCGCCAGCAGCTTACAGGGAACTGGGGCCAACGTCCTGACTTTC
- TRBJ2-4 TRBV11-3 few CASSLGQGGLDIQYF TGTGCCAGCAGCTTGGGGCAGGGCGGTTTGGACATTCAGTACTTC
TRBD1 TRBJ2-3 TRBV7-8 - CASSPGGSNTQYF TGTGCCAGCAGCCCAGGGGGCTCAAATACGCAGTATTTT
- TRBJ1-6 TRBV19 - CASSIPGRAGSFTPLHF TGTGCCAGTAGTATCCCCGGTCGAGCAGGAAGTTTTACACCCCTCCACTTT
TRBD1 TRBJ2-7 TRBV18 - CASSRFAGTGGYEQYF TGTGCCAGCTCCCGGTTCGCCGGGACAGGGGGCTACGAGCAGTACTTC
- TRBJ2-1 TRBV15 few CATTPDTNYNEQFF TGTGCCACCACGCCGGACACCAACTACAATGAGCAGTTCTTC
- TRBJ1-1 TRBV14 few CASSPLAGGNTEAFF TGTGCCAGCAGCCCCCTGGCCGGGGGAAACACTGAAGCTTTCTTT
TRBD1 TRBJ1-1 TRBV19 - CASEKRTGDTEAFF TGTGCCAGTGAGAAACGTACAGGGGACACTGAAGCTTTCTTT
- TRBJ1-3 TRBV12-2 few CASTSGSSGNTIYF TGTGCCTCTACCTCAGGGAGCTCTGGAAACACCATATATTTT
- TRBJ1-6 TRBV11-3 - CASSLREGNSPLHF TGTGCCAGCAGCCTCCGGGAAGGAAATTCACCCCTCCACTTT
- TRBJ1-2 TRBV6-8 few CASSYRGVSGYTF TGTGCCAGCAGTTATCGGGGGGTCAGTGGCTACACCTTC
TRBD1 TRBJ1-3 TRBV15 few CATSRGGQGTGNTIYF TGTGCCACCAGCAGAGGAGGACAGGGAACTGGAAACACCATATATTTT
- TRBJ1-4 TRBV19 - CASSLGTAATNEKLFF TGTGCCAGTAGTCTGGGGACTGCAGCAACTAATGAAAAACTGTTTTTT
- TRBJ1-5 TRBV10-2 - CASSDRVHNQPQHF TGCGCCAGCAGTGACAGGGTCCACAATCAGCCCCAGCATTTT
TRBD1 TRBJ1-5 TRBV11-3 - CASSAFWDSSKGDQPQHF TGTGCCAGCAGCGCCTTTTGGGACAGCTCAAAAGGAGATCAGCCCCAGCATTTT
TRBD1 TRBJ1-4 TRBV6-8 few CASSDSVLTGETNEKLFF TGTGCCAGCAGTGACTCGGTTCTGACAGGGGAGACTAATGAAAAACTGTTTTTT
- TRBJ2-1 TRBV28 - CAGMGNYNEQFF TGTGCCGGTATGGGGAACTACAATGAGCAGTTCTTC
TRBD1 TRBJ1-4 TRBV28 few CASRRDRGYEKLFF TGTGCCAGCAGACGGGACAGGGGATATGAAAAACTGTTTTTT
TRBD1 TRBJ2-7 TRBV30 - CAWSVGQRQGRVYEQYF TGTGCCTGGAGTGTGGGCCAACGACAGGGTCGGGTATACGAGCAGTACTTC
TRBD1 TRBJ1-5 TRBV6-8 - CASSYSLTGVGPQHF TGTGCCAGCAGTTACTCCCTGACAGGGGTGGGGCCCCAGCATTTT
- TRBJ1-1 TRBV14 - CASSQQPDLNTEAFF TGTGCCAGCAGCCAACAGCCAGACCTGAACACTGAAGCTTTCTTT
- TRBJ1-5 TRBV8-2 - CASSLRGPYSNQPQHF TGTGCCAGCAGTTTGCGGGGGCCTTATAGCAATCAGCCCCAGCATTTT
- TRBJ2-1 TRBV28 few CASSFTAATYNEQFF TGTGCCAGCAGTTTTACAGCAGCGACCTACAATGAGCAGTTCTTC
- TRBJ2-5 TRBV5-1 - CASSLGSQGVGETQYF TGCGCCAGCAGCTTGGGATCCCAAGGGGTCGGGGAGACCCAGTACTTC
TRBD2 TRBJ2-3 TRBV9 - CASSSRLAAGSDTQYF TGTGCCAGCAGCTCGAGACTAGCCGCTGGGTCAGATACGCAGTATTTT
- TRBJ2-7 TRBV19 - CASSNRQTYEQYF TGTGCCAGTAGTAACAGACAGACCTACGAGCAGTACTTC
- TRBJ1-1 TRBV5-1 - CASSLEYPGVAAFF TGCGCCAGCAGCTTGGAGTACCCGGGCGTAGCGGCTTTCTTT
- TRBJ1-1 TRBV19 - CASSDRMNTEAFF TGTGCCAGTAGCGACAGAATGAACACTGAAGCTTTCTTT
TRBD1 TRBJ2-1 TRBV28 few CASSSGTGWRNEQFF TGTGCCAGCAGTTCCGGGACAGGGTGGCGAAATGAGCAGTTCTTC
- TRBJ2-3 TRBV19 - CASGEGATDTQYF TGTGCCAGTGGGGAAGGAGCCACAGATACGCAGTATTTT
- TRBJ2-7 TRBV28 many CASSPGHSYEQYF TGTGCCAGCAGCCCGGGGCACTCCTACGAGCAGTACTTC
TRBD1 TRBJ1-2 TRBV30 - CAWSRRQGSDGYTF TGTGCCTGGAGTCGACGACAGGGAAGCGATGGCTACACCTTC
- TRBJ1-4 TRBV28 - CATGMGRLMEKLFF TGTGCCACCGGGATGGGGCGGCTTATGGAAAAACTGTTTTTT
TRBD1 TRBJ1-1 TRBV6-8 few CASRITGENTEAFF TGTGCCAGCAGGATAACAGGGGAGAACACTGAAGCTTTCTTT
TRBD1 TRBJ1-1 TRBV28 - CASSPRDRMNTEAFF TGTGCCAGCAGTCCCAGGGACAGGATGAACACTGAAGCTTTCTTT
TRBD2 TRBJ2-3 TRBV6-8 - CASSYRGADTQYF TGTGCCAGCAGTTACCGGGGGGCAGATACGCAGTATTTT
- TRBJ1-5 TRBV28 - CASSFIRGSNQPQHF TGTGCCAGCAGTTTTATTAGGGGTTCCAATCAGCCCCAGCATTTT
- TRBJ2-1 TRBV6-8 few CASSAPGGLLSMNEQFF TGTGCCAGCAGTGCGCCTGGGGGCCTCCTCTCCATGAATGAGCAGTTCTTC
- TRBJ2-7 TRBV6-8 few CASSYSVSSYEQYF TGTGCCAGCAGTTACTCGGTCAGCTCCTACGAGCAGTACTTC